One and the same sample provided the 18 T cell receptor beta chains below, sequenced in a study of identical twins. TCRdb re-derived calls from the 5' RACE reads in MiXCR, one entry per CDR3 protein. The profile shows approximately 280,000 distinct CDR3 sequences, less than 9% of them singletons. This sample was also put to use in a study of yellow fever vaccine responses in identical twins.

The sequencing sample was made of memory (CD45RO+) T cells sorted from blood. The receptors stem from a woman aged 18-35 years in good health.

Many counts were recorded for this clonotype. CDR3 in amino acids: CSASGFQNTEAFF. The CDR3 region has the DNA TGCAGTGCTAGTGGGTTCCAGAACACTGAAGCTTTCTTT. This chain uses TRBV20-1 with TRBJ1-1; no firm D call. The CDR3 consists of 13 residues. Trimming stripped 3 bases from V and 1 base from J, with 9 bases between. Germline assignment: CDR1 DFQATT and CDR2 SNEGSKA (reference sequence).

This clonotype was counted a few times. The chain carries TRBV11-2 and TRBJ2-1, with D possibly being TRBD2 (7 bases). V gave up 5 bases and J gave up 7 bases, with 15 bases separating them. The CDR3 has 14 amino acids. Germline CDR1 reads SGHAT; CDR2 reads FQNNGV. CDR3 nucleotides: TGTGCCAGCAGCGGGGGGGCCTTTTTGAATGAGCAGTTCTTC. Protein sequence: CASSGGAFLNEQFF.

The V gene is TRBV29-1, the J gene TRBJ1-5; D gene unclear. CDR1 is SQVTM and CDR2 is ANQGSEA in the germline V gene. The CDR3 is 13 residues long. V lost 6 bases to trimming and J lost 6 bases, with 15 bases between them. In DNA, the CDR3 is TGCAGCGTAACCAACAATGAGGGTCAGCCCCAGCATTTT. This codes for CSVTNNEGQPQHF.

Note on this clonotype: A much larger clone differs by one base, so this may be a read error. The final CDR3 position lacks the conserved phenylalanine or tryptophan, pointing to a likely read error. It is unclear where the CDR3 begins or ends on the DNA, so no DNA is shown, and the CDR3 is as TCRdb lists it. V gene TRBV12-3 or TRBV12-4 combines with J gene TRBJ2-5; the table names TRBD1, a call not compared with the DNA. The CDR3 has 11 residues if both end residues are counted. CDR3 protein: CASSLGGATDS.

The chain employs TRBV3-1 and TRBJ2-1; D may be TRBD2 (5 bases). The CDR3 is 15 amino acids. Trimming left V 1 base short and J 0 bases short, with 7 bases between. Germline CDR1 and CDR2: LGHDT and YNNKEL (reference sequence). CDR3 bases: TGTGCCAGCAGCCAAGGGGAGTTCTCCTACAATGAGCAGTTCTTC. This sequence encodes CASSQGEFSYNEQFF.

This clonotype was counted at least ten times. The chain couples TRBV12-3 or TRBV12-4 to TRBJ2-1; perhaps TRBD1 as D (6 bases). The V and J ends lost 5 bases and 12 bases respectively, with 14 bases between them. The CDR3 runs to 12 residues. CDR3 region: CASSPLRGTQFF. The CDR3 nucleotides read TGTGCCAGCAGTCCCCTTAGGGGGACGCAGTTCTTC.

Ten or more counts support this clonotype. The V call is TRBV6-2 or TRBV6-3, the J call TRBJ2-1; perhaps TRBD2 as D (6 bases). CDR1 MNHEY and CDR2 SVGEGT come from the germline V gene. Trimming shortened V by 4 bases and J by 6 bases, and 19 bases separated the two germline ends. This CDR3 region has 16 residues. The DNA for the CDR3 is TGTGCCAGCAGTTCCTCAGGAGGGGCTCTGGTCAATGAGCAGTTCTTC. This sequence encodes CASSSSGGALVNEQFF.

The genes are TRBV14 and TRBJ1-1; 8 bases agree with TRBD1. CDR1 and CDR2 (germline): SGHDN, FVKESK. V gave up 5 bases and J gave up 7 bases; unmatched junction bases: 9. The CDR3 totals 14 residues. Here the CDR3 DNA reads TGTGCCAGCAGCTCGACAGGGGCGGCGGGTGAAGCTTTCTTT. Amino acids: CASSSTGAAGEAFF.

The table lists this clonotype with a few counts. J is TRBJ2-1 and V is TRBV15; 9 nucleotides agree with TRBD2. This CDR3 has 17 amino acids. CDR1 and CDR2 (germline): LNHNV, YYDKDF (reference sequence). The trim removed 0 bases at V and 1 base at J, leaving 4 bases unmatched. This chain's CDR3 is CATSRDPSGASYNEQFF. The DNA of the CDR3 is TGTGCCACCAGCAGAGATCCTAGCGGGGCGTCCTACAATGAGCAGTTCTTC.

The CDR3 loop reads CASSPGDIEEQYF. The DNA of the CDR3 is TGTGCCAGCAGCCCTGGGGATATAGAAGAACAGTACTTC. The chain carries TRBV7-6 and TRBJ2-7; D remains unclear. Trimming pared 5 bases from V and 10 bases from J, leaving 18 bases between. The CDR3 sequence is 13 residues long. The germline V gene has CDR1 SGHVS and CDR2 FNYEAQ.

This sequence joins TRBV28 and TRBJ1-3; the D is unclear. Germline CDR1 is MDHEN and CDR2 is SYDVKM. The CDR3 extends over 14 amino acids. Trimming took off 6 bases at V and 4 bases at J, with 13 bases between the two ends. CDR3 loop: CASRGAVAGNTIYF. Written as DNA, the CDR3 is TGTGCCAGCAGGGGCGCGGTGGCGGGAAACACCATATATTTT.

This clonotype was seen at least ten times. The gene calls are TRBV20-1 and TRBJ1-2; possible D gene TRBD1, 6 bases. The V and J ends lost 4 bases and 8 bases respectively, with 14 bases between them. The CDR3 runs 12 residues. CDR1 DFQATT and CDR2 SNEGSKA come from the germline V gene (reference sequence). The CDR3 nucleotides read TGCAGTGCTAATCGACAGGCGGAGGGCTACACCTTC. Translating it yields CSANRQAEGYTF.

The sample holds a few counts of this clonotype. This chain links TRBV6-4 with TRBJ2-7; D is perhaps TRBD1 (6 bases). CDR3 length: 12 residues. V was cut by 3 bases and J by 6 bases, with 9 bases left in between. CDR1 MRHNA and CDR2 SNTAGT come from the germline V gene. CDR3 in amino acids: CASSERGTEQYF. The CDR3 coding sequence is TGTGCCAGCAGTGAGAGGGGGACCGAGCAGTACTTC.

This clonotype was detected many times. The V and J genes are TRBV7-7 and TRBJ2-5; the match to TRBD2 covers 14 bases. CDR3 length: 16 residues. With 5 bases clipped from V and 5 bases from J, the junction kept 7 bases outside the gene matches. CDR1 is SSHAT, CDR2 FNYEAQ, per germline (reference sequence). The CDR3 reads CASSERLAGGRETQYF. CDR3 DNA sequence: TGTGCCAGCAGCGAAAGACTAGCGGGAGGGCGGGAGACCCAGTACTTC.

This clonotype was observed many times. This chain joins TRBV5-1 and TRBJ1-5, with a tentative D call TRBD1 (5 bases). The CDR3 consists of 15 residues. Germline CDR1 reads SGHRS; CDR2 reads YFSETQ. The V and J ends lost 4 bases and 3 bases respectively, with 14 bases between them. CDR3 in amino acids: CASSPTGGDNQPQHF. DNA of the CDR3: TGCGCCAGCAGCCCGACTGGGGGGGACAATCAGCCCCAGCATTTT.

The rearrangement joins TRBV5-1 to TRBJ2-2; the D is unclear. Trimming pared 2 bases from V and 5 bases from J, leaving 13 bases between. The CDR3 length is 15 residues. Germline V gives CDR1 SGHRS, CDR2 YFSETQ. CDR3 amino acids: CASSLGSHQTGELFF. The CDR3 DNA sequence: TGCGCCAGCAGCTTAGGGTCACATCAAACCGGGGAGCTGTTTTTT. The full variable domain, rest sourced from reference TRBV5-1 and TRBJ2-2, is KAGVTQTPRYLIKTRGQQVTLSCSPISGHRSVSWYQQTPGQGLQFLFEYFSETQRNKGNFPGRFSGRQFSNSRSEMNVSTLELGDSALYLCASSLGSHQTGELFFGEGSRLTVL.

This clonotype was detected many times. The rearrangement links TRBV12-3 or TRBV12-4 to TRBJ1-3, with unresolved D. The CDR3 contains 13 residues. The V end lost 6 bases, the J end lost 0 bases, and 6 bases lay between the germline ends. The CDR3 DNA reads TGTGCCAGCAGCCCGCACTCTGGAAACACCATATATTTT. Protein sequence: CASSPHSGNTIYF.

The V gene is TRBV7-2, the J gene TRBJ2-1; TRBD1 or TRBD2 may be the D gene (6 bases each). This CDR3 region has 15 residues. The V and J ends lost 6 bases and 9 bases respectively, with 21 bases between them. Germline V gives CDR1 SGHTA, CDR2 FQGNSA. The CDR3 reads CASSRGGGPGGEQFF. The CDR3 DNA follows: TGTGCCAGCAGTCGGGGTGGGGGGCCCGGGGGTGAGCAGTTCTTC.